These T cell receptor beta chains were read from a single sample in a study of graft-versus-host responses after intestinal transplantation. Repertoires were generated with immunoSEQ multiplex PCR, while TCRdb's copy carries only in-frame clones and drops some. The table records 80,000 to 100,000 clones, roughly 92% of them present only once. These receptors have no known antigen. Sequenced here: unstimulated CD8+ T cells sorted from spleen or lymph node cells, sampled before transplant. The source is a human donor who was the organ donor for an intestinal transplant. The CDR3 runs from the conserved cysteine through the conserved F or W. The order of the fields is clone size, D gene, CDR3 length, V gene, J gene, CDR3 DNA, CDR3 protein. D genes are given only for firm matches. Size tells how often a clone was seen (once, few, many) or the class of an expanded clone, and some rows leave it out.

abundance: -; d_gene: TRBD2; len: 16; v_gene: TRBV7-8; j_gene: TRBJ2-2; CDR3nt: TGTGCCAGCAGCTTACCGGGACTAGCTTCCACCGGGGAGCTGTTTTTT; CDR3aa: CASSLPGLASTGELFF
abundance: -; d_gene: -; len: 12; v_gene: TRBV28; j_gene: TRBJ2-7; CDR3nt: TGTGCCACCCGGACAGAAACCTACGAGCAGTACTTC; CDR3aa: CATRTETYEQYF
abundance: -; d_gene: -; len: 15; v_gene: TRBV4-1; j_gene: TRBJ1-2; CDR3nt: TGCGCCAGCAGCCAAGATTCAGGCGGGACCTATGGCTACACCTTC; CDR3aa: CASSQDSGGTYGYTF
abundance: -; d_gene: -; len: 10; v_gene: TRBV6-1; j_gene: TRBJ2-1; CDR3nt: TGTGCCAGCAGACTCGGGACTCAGGTCTTC; CDR3aa: CASRLGTQVF
abundance: -; d_gene: TRBD1; len: 15; v_gene: TRBV4-2; j_gene: TRBJ1-2; CDR3nt: TGTGCCAGCAGCCAAGATCCAGGGGGAGCGGATGGCTACACCTTC; CDR3aa: CASSQDPGGADGYTF
abundance: few; d_gene: -; len: 13; v_gene: TRBV30; j_gene: TRBJ2-3; CDR3nt: TGTGCCTGGAGTGGCGTATACACAGATACGCAGTATTTT; CDR3aa: CAWSGVYTDTQYF
abundance: -; d_gene: -; len: 15; v_gene: TRBV7-9; j_gene: TRBJ1-4; CDR3nt: TGTGCCAGCACCTGGCCAGGGGCCTCTAATGAAAAACTGTTTTTT; CDR3aa: CASTWPGASNEKLFF
abundance: -; d_gene: -; len: 16; v_gene: TRBV13; j_gene: TRBJ2-5; CDR3nt: TGTGCCAGCAGCTTGGGGTACACAGGGAGGGGTGAGACCCAGTACTTC; CDR3aa: CASSLGYTGRGETQYF
abundance: -; d_gene: -; len: 15; v_gene: TRBV14; j_gene: TRBJ2-1; CDR3nt: TGTGCCAGCAGCCTATACGGGGGAAACTACAATGAGCAGTTCTTC; CDR3aa: CASSLYGGNYNEQFF
abundance: -; d_gene: -; len: 13; v_gene: TRBV28; j_gene: TRBJ1-1; CDR3nt: TGTGCCAGTGCGGGCCGGGAAAACACTGAAGCTTTCTTT; CDR3aa: CASAGRENTEAFF
abundance: -; d_gene: -; len: 13; v_gene: TRBV6-1; j_gene: TRBJ1-1; CDR3nt: TGTGCCAGCAGTTGGGCGGAGGCGGCTGAAGCTTTCTTT; CDR3aa: CASSWAEAAEAFF
abundance: -; d_gene: TRBD2; len: 19; v_gene: TRBV4-1; j_gene: TRBJ2-5; CDR3nt: TGCGCCAGCAGCCTACCGGCGTTGGGGCGGGGGGGCCTCCCAGAGACCCAGTACTTC; CDR3aa: CASSLPALGRGGLPETQYF
abundance: -; d_gene: -; len: 13; v_gene: TRBV29-1; j_gene: TRBJ2-1; CDR3nt: TGCAGCGCTCGACAGCCACTTCTGAATGAGCAGTTCTTC; CDR3aa: CSARQPLLNEQFF
abundance: once; d_gene: TRBD1; len: 17; v_gene: TRBV7-8; j_gene: TRBJ2-7; CDR3nt: TGTGCCAGCAGCTTAGAACCTACCGGGACACCAGGGGGAGAGCAGTACTTC; CDR3aa: CASSLEPTGTPGGEQYF
abundance: -; d_gene: TRBD2; len: 17; v_gene: TRBV7-3; j_gene: TRBJ2-7; CDR3nt: TGTGCCAGCAGCCCCCAAGGGTTTCGGACTAGTTTGGGGGAGCAGTACTTC; CDR3aa: CASSPQGFRTSLGEQYF
abundance: -; d_gene: -; len: 14; v_gene: TRBV27; j_gene: TRBJ2-1; CDR3nt: TGTGCCAGCAGTCCACAAGGGGCAACAAATGAGCAGTTCTTC; CDR3aa: CASSPQGATNEQFF
abundance: -; d_gene: TRBD1; len: 14; v_gene: TRBV11-3; j_gene: TRBJ2-3; CDR3nt: TGTGCCAGCAGCTTAACAGGGGATCCAGATACGCAGTATTTT; CDR3aa: CASSLTGDPDTQYF
abundance: -; d_gene: -; len: 14; v_gene: TRBV9; j_gene: TRBJ2-3; CDR3nt: TGTGCCAGCAGCGTTCTAGGGGCTGCAGATACGCAGTATTTT; CDR3aa: CASSVLGAADTQYF
abundance: -; d_gene: TRBD2; len: 14; v_gene: TRBV6-5; j_gene: TRBJ2-3; CDR3nt: TGTGCCAGCAGTCTAAGCGGGGGGGCCCGGACGCAGTATTTT; CDR3aa: CASSLSGGARTQYF
abundance: -; d_gene: TRBD2; len: 15; v_gene: TRBV10-2; j_gene: TRBJ2-5; CDR3nt: TGCGCCAGCAGTGGATTACGGGGGGAAAAAGAGACCCAGTACTTC; CDR3aa: CASSGLRGEKETQYF
abundance: -; d_gene: -; len: 13; v_gene: TRBV30; j_gene: TRBJ2-7; CDR3nt: TGTGCCTGGAGTGCGGGGGGCCCGATCGAGCAGTACTTC; CDR3aa: CAWSAGGPIEQYF
abundance: -; d_gene: TRBD2; len: 15; v_gene: TRBV5-4; j_gene: TRBJ2-7; CDR3nt: TGTGCCAGCAGCATCAGCGGGAGGAGGAACTACGAGCAGTACTTC; CDR3aa: CASSISGRRNYEQYF
abundance: -; d_gene: -; len: 15; v_gene: TRBV11-3; j_gene: TRBJ2-3; CDR3nt: TGTGCCAGCAGCTCCCTTTGGTCCCGCGGGGATACGCAGTATTTT; CDR3aa: CASSSLWSRGDTQYF
abundance: -; d_gene: -; len: 16; v_gene: TRBV7-2; j_gene: TRBJ2-7; CDR3nt: TGTGCCAGCAGCTTAGAATCCGTGGACACCAACTACGAGCAGTACTTC; CDR3aa: CASSLESVDTNYEQYF
abundance: -; d_gene: TRBD1; len: 14; v_gene: TRBV2; j_gene: TRBJ2-1; CDR3nt: TGTGCCAGCCGAGACAGGGGGGTCTACAATGAGCAGTTCTTC; CDR3aa: CASRDRGVYNEQFF
abundance: -; d_gene: TRBD1; len: 15; v_gene: TRBV11-2; j_gene: TRBJ2-7; CDR3nt: TGTGCCAGCAGCTGGACAGGGGGCAGGTCCTACGAGCAGTACTTC; CDR3aa: CASSWTGGRSYEQYF
abundance: -; d_gene: -; len: 14; v_gene: TRBV28; j_gene: TRBJ2-7; CDR3nt: TGTGCCAGCAGTTTGTGGAGGCGACCCTACGAGCAGTACTTC; CDR3aa: CASSLWRRPYEQYF
abundance: -; d_gene: -; len: 16; v_gene: TRBV4-1; j_gene: TRBJ2-1; CDR3nt: TGCGCCAGCAGCCAAGACCACATCTCTCAATACAATGAGCAGTTCTTC; CDR3aa: CASSQDHISQYNEQFF
abundance: -; d_gene: TRBD2; len: 16; v_gene: TRBV5-1; j_gene: TRBJ2-1; CDR3nt: TGCGCCAGCAGCGAGTTTCGGGACTACCCTCTGGGTGAGCAGTTCTTC; CDR3aa: CASSEFRDYPLGEQFF
abundance: -; d_gene: TRBD2; len: 14; v_gene: TRBV13; j_gene: TRBJ2-1; CDR3nt: TGTGCCAGCAGCCTCCAGCGGGATTACAATGAGCAGTTCTTC; CDR3aa: CASSLQRDYNEQFF
abundance: -; d_gene: -; len: 13; v_gene: TRBV4-1; j_gene: TRBJ2-5; CDR3nt: TGCGCCAGCAGCCAAGATAACGGGGAGACCCAGTACTTC; CDR3aa: CASSQDNGETQYF
abundance: -; d_gene: TRBD1; len: 13; v_gene: TRBV19; j_gene: TRBJ1-2; CDR3nt: TGTGCCAGTGGAGGTGGGACAGACTATGGCTACACCTTC; CDR3aa: CASGGGTDYGYTF
abundance: -; d_gene: TRBD1; len: 15; v_gene: TRBV15; j_gene: TRBJ1-5; CDR3nt: TGTGCCACCAGCAGAGTTGGGACAGTTAATCAGCCCCAGCATTTT; CDR3aa: CATSRVGTVNQPQHF
abundance: -; d_gene: -; len: 16; v_gene: TRBV2; j_gene: TRBJ1-2; CDR3nt: TGTGCCAGCAGGAGCACCCTTGACAGACCCTTTTCTGGCTACACCTTC; CDR3aa: CASRSTLDRPFSGYTF
abundance: -; d_gene: -; len: 13; v_gene: TRBV7-9; j_gene: TRBJ2-5; CDR3nt: TGTGCCAGCAGGTCCGGGTTCCAAGAGACCCAGTACTTC; CDR3aa: CASRSGFQETQYF
abundance: -; d_gene: -; len: 15; v_gene: TRBV28; j_gene: TRBJ2-1; CDR3nt: TGTGCCAGCAGTTTAGCTAGCTCCATGTTGGATGAGCAGTTCTTC; CDR3aa: CASSLASSMLDEQFF
abundance: -; d_gene: -; len: 15; v_gene: TRBV6-5; j_gene: TRBJ2-7; CDR3nt: TGTGCCAGCTTCGGGTTGGCTGGTGCCGGGTACGAGCAGTACTTC; CDR3aa: CASFGLAGAGYEQYF
abundance: -; d_gene: -; len: 13; v_gene: TRBV6-6; j_gene: TRBJ1-1; CDR3nt: TGTGCCAGCAGTCCCGGGGGGTCCACTGAAGCTTTCTTT; CDR3aa: CASSPGGSTEAFF
abundance: -; d_gene: -; len: 18; v_gene: TRBV4-2; j_gene: TRBJ1-5; CDR3nt: TGTGCCAGCAGCCAAGAGTCCTGGGAGGGCTGGAGCAATCAGCCCCAGCATTTT; CDR3aa: CASSQESWEGWSNQPQHF
abundance: few; d_gene: TRBD1; len: 13; v_gene: TRBV6-5; j_gene: TRBJ2-7; CDR3nt: TGTGCCAGCAGTTCTGAACAGGGGCTCGAGCAGTACTTC; CDR3aa: CASSSEQGLEQYF
abundance: -; d_gene: TRBD1; len: 11; v_gene: TRBV29-1; j_gene: TRBJ2-7; CDR3nt: TGCAGCCTCCGACAGGGCCACGAGCAGTACTTC; CDR3aa: CSLRQGHEQYF
abundance: -; d_gene: -; len: 14; v_gene: TRBV5-1; j_gene: TRBJ1-1; CDR3nt: TGCGCCAGCAGCTCGAAGGGGGGGGGCACTGAAGCTTTCTTT; CDR3aa: CASSSKGGGTEAFF
abundance: once; d_gene: TRBD2; len: 15; v_gene: TRBV4-2; j_gene: TRBJ2-3; CDR3nt: TGTGCCAGCAGCCACGGGACTAGCAGCACAGATACGCAGTATTTT; CDR3aa: CASSHGTSSTDTQYF
abundance: -; d_gene: TRBD1; len: 18; v_gene: TRBV28; j_gene: TRBJ1-1; CDR3nt: TGTGCCAGCAGTCAACGAACTCCCTGGACAGGATTGGCCACTGAAGCTTTCTTT; CDR3aa: CASSQRTPWTGLATEAFF
abundance: -; d_gene: -; len: 14; v_gene: TRBV5-4; j_gene: TRBJ2-1; CDR3nt: TGTGCCAGCAGCTTGGCGCCTAGCGATGATGAGCAGTTCTTC; CDR3aa: CASSLAPSDDEQFF
abundance: -; d_gene: -; len: 16; v_gene: TRBV27; j_gene: TRBJ2-2; CDR3nt: TGTGCCAGCAGTCCCCGTGGGAGCGCGAACACCGGGGAGCTGTTTTTT; CDR3aa: CASSPRGSANTGELFF
abundance: -; d_gene: TRBD2; len: 14; v_gene: TRBV7-9; j_gene: TRBJ2-2; CDR3nt: TGTGCCAGCAGCGCCGGGACTAGTCCCGGGGAGCTGTTTTTT; CDR3aa: CASSAGTSPGELFF
abundance: few; d_gene: TRBD1; len: 15; v_gene: TRBV6-5; j_gene: TRBJ1-5; CDR3nt: TGTGCCAGCAGTTACTCGGCAGGGGACAGCGGGTCCCAGCATTTT; CDR3aa: CASSYSAGDSGSQHF
abundance: -; d_gene: TRBD2; len: 15; v_gene: TRBV10-1; j_gene: TRBJ2-1; CDR3nt: TGCGCCAGCAGCTCACTAGCGGGGGAGAACAATGAGCAGTTCTTC; CDR3aa: CASSSLAGENNEQFF
abundance: once; d_gene: TRBD1; len: 14; v_gene: TRBV5-1; j_gene: TRBJ1-5; CDR3nt: TGCGCCAGCAGCTCCGGGACAGGGAGTCAGCCCCAGCATTTT; CDR3aa: CASSSGTGSQPQHF
abundance: -; d_gene: TRBD1; len: 15; v_gene: TRBV5-1; j_gene: TRBJ2-2; CDR3nt: TGCGCCAGCAGCGCCGGGACAGGGGGCACCGGGGAGCTGTTTTTT; CDR3aa: CASSAGTGGTGELFF
abundance: -; d_gene: -; len: 16; v_gene: TRBV13; j_gene: TRBJ2-1; CDR3nt: TGTGCCAGCAGCTCTCATACTGGGGACTCTTACAATGAGCAGTTCTTC; CDR3aa: CASSSHTGDSYNEQFF
abundance: once; d_gene: -; len: 16; v_gene: TRBV6-4; j_gene: TRBJ1-2; CDR3nt: TGTGCCAGCAGTGAACAAAATCAGGGCAATCTAAATGGCTACACCTTC; CDR3aa: CASSEQNQGNLNGYTF
abundance: few; d_gene: -; len: 17; v_gene: TRBV28; j_gene: TRBJ2-6; CDR3nt: TGTGCCAGCAGTAACGGGGAGAGGGTCTCTGGGGCCAACGTCCTGACTTTC; CDR3aa: CASSNGERVSGANVLTF
abundance: -; d_gene: TRBD1; len: 17; v_gene: TRBV27; j_gene: TRBJ1-1; CDR3nt: TGTGCCAGCAGTCTACAGGGGGATAGTGGTTTGAACACTGAAGCTTTCTTT; CDR3aa: CASSLQGDSGLNTEAFF
abundance: -; d_gene: -; len: 15; v_gene: TRBV5-1; j_gene: TRBJ1-1; CDR3nt: TGCGCCAGCAGCTTGTGGGGGGGGCCGAACACTGAAGCTTTCTTT; CDR3aa: CASSLWGGPNTEAFF
abundance: -; d_gene: -; len: 15; v_gene: TRBV9; j_gene: TRBJ2-1; CDR3nt: TGTGCCAGCAGCGCGGGGTTGGGGGCGCACAATGAGCAGTTCTTC; CDR3aa: CASSAGLGAHNEQFF
abundance: -; d_gene: TRBD2; len: 14; v_gene: TRBV19; j_gene: TRBJ2-3; CDR3nt: TGTGCCAGTAGTGAGCGGGGGGGAGTAGATACGCAGTATTTT; CDR3aa: CASSERGGVDTQYF
abundance: -; d_gene: TRBD1; len: 17; v_gene: TRBV7-3; j_gene: TRBJ2-3; CDR3nt: TGTGCCAGCAGCTCGCGGACAGGATATGGAAACACAGATACGCAGTATTTT; CDR3aa: CASSSRTGYGNTDTQYF
abundance: -; d_gene: -; len: 14; v_gene: TRBV7-9; j_gene: TRBJ1-1; CDR3nt: TGTGCCAGCAGCTTTGGGCGACAGAGCGCTGAAGCTTTCTTT; CDR3aa: CASSFGRQSAEAFF